What follows are 27 T cell receptor beta chains derived from one specimen sequenced in a study of T cell repertoires in cytomegalovirus infection. One entry per CDR3 protein results from TCRdb running MiXCR on the reads. The sample holds roughly 500,000 distinct CDR3 sequences, more than 15% seen once. The sample comprised CD8+ T cells from PBMCs. These receptors all stem from a human donor in good health (CMV status not recorded). Some clones in this sample may be carry-over from other donors' samples.

This clonotype was picked up many times. The chain uses TRBV6-1 and TRBJ2-7; the D gene is possibly TRBD1 (6 bases). The CDR3 consists of 13 residues. The germline V and J ends were trimmed by 5 bases and 6 bases, with 14 bases remaining between them. Germline assignment: CDR1 MNHNS and CDR2 SASEGT. In DNA, the CDR3 is TGTGCCAGCAGTTATTCTGCCAGGGGCGAGCAGTACTTC. As protein: CASSYSARGEQYF.

This clonotype has a count of ten or more. The chain has TRBV7-8 and TRBJ2-1, with D perhaps TRBD1 (5 bases). The V and J ends lost 2 bases and 5 bases respectively, with 28 bases between them. The CDR3 is made up of 20 amino acids. From germline, CDR1 is SGHVS and CDR2 FQNEAQ. The DNA for the CDR3 is TGTGCCAGCAGCTTAAAAATGGGTGGGGCTAGTTTCAATGGTCACAATGAGCAGTTCTTC. It encodes CASSLKMGGASFNGHNEQFF.

This clonotype was observed many times. The chain employs TRBV6-2 or TRBV6-3 and TRBJ2-1; D is unclear. CDR3 length equals 13 residues. In germline, CDR1 is MNHEY, CDR2 SVGEGT. Trimming stripped 2 bases from V and 8 bases from J, with 10 bases between. Here the CDR3 DNA reads TGTGCCAGCAGTTACCTCAGTCCCCATGAGCAGTTCTTC. This gives the protein CASSYLSPHEQFF.

The chain employs TRBV27 and TRBJ1-1; D remains ambiguous. CDR1 and CDR2 (germline): MNHEY, SMNVEV (reference sequence). V gave up 2 bases and J gave up 1 base, with 11 bases separating them. CDR3 length: 15 residues. In DNA, the CDR3 is TGTGCCAGCAGTTTAATCCCCGGCAGGAACACTGAAGCTTTCTTT. It specifies CASSLIPGRNTEAFF.

The genes are TRBV20-1 and TRBJ2-1; D is tentatively TRBD1 or TRBD2 (5 bases each). V was pared by 0 bases and J by 0 bases, with 12 bases between. Germline loops: CDR1 DFQATT, CDR2 SNEGSKA (reference sequence). The length of the CDR3 is 16 residues. CDR3 nucleotide sequence: TGCAGTGCTAGAGATAAGGGGACCGTCTCCTACAATGAGCAGTTCTTC. Its protein is CSARDKGTVSYNEQFF.

This clonotype was recorded at least ten times. V and J are TRBV19 and TRBJ1-1; 8 bases line up with TRBD1. The germline V gene encodes CDR1 LNHDA and CDR2 SQIVND (reference sequence). V shed 10 bases and J 4 bases; nucleotides not matched to a gene: 8. The CDR3 runs to 13 residues. CDR3 in amino acids: CATEDRVITEAFF. The CDR3 nucleotides read TGTGCCACTGAGGACAGGGTCATCACTGAAGCTTTCTTT.

This clonotype was observed many times. V usage is TRBV7-9 and J usage is TRBJ2-2, with TRBD1 matching 10 bases. CDR1 and CDR2 (germline): SEHNR, FQNEAQ (reference sequence). The CDR3 is made up of 15 amino acids. Trimming took 6 bases from V and 4 from J; bases not matched to a gene: 5. The CDR3 is CASRRGQGLTGELFF. The CDR3 DNA reads as TGTGCCAGCAGGAGGGGACAGGGGCTCACCGGGGAGCTGTTTTTT.

This clonotype has at least ten counts. The J gene is TRBJ2-7, the V gene TRBV7-9; 9 bases line up with TRBD1. The CDR3 sequence is 14 residues long. CDR1 is SEHNR, CDR2 FQNEAQ, per germline (reference sequence). Trimming cost V 5 bases and J 4 bases; bases outside gene matches: 6. CDR3 region: CASSPRDREYEQYF. CDR3 DNA: TGTGCCAGCAGCCCCCGGGACAGGGAGTACGAGCAGTACTTC.

This clonotype has a count of ten or more. The V and J genes are TRBV7-3 and TRBJ2-2, with a tentative D call TRBD1 (5 bases). Trimming pared 1 base from V and 0 bases from J, leaving 18 bases between. Germline values: CDR1 SGHTA, CDR2 FQGTGA. The CDR3 length is 19 residues. Here the CDR3 reads CASSLISAGSLTNTGELFF. In DNA, the CDR3 is TGTGCCAGCAGCTTAATTTCGGCAGGGTCACTTACGAACACCGGGGAGCTGTTTTTT.

A note on this clonotype: Because the CDR3 is missing its conserved closing phenylalanine or tryptophan, this is likely a read error. The chain employs TRBV7-2 and TRBJ2-1; TRBD2 aligns across 12 bases. The CDR3 runs to 15 residues. The V and J ends lost 3 bases and 8 bases, in that order; junction bases with no gene match: 5. Germline CDR1 is SGHTA and CDR2 is FQGNSA. CDR3 region: CASSFSSGGVYEQFL. DNA of the CDR3: TGTGCCAGCAGCTTCTCTAGCGGGGGGGTCTATGAGCAGTTCTTA.

This clonotype was counted many times. This chain uses TRBV28 with TRBJ2-5; 8 nucleotides match TRBD1. The CDR3 is 13 residues long. V was pared by 6 bases and J by 14 bases, with 14 bases of the junction left unmatched. Germline loops: CDR1 MDHEN, CDR2 SYDVKM. The CDR3: CASRLSGTGFQYF. The CDR3 DNA follows: TGTGCCAGCAGACTCTCCGGGACAGGCTTTCAATACTTC.

The V call is TRBV13, the J call TRBJ1-6; D is unresolved. Germline lookup yields CDR1 PRHDT and CDR2 FYEKMQ (reference sequence). CDR3 length: 17 amino acids. V lost 1 base to trimming and J lost 4 bases, with 14 bases between them. CDR3 nucleotides: TGTGCCAGCAGCTTAGCGCGGATGGATAAGTATAATTCACCCCTCCACTTT. It encodes CASSLARMDKYNSPLHF.

This clonotype has a handful of counts. CDR3 residues: CASSLPGGLYEQYF. CDR3 bases: TGTGCCAGCTCACTTCCCGGAGGACTCTACGAGCAGTACTTC. The rearrangement joins TRBV18 to TRBJ2-7; weak D call: TRBD2 (5 bases). Trimming cost V 4 bases and J 3 bases, with 13 bases left between them. The CDR3 totals 14 residues. From germline, CDR1 is KGHSH and CDR2 LQKENI.

This clonotype was counted only a few times. This chain links TRBV6-5 with TRBJ2-7, with 8 positions matching TRBD1. V lost 0 bases, J lost 6 bases, and 7 bases stayed unmatched. The CDR3 is 15 amino acids. CDR1 is MNHEY and CDR2 is SVGAGI in the germline V gene. The chain's CDR3 is CASSYSNQGASEQYF. The CDR3 bases are TGTGCCAGCAGTTACTCAAACCAGGGGGCGAGCGAGCAGTACTTC.

The chain is built from TRBV6-5 and TRBJ2-6; D not certain. The CDR3 contains 15 residues. Germline V gene data show CDR1 as MNHEY and CDR2 as SVGAGI. The V end lost 6 bases, the J end lost 2 bases, and 11 bases lay between the germline ends. CDR3 amino acids: CASSLGLTGANVLTF. The CDR3 DNA is TGTGCCAGCAGCTTAGGCCTTACTGGGGCCAACGTCCTGACTTTC.

The chain couples TRBV27 to TRBJ2-2; 8 positions agree with TRBD2. V gave up 7 bases and J gave up 10 bases; unmatched junction bases: 8. The length of the CDR3 is 13 residues. The germline V gene encodes CDR1 MNHEY and CDR2 SMNVEV (reference sequence). The CDR3 here is CASKRQREQELFF. CDR3 bases: TGTGCCAGCAAGCGTCAGCGGGAGCAGGAGCTGTTTTTT.

This clonotype was recorded at least ten times. The chain uses TRBV6-1 and TRBJ1-1, with D possibly TRBD1 on 5 matching bases. CDR1 MNHNS and CDR2 SASEGT come from the germline V gene. The length of the CDR3 is 13 residues. Trimming removed 6 bases from V and 5 bases from J, with 13 bases in between. The CDR3 is CASRTRGGTEAFF. Written as DNA, the CDR3 is TGTGCCAGCAGAACGAGGGGTGGGACTGAAGCTTTCTTT.

This clonotype was recorded a few times. The chain combines TRBV19 with TRBJ1-6; D possibly corresponds to TRBD1 (5 bases). The CDR3 is 14 amino acids. Germline lookup yields CDR1 LNHDA and CDR2 SQIVND (reference sequence). Deletions cut 7 bases from V and 6 bases from J, with 13 bases between. The CDR3 DNA is TGTGCCAGTAACCCTGGGAGGGGTAATTCACCCCTCCACTTT. As protein: CASNPGRGNSPLHF. The entire variable domain, with the rest obtained from reference TRBV19 and TRBJ1-6, is as follows: DGGITQSPKYLFRKEGQNVTLSCEQNLNHDAMYWYRQDPGQGLRLIYYSQIVNDFQKGDIAEGYSVSREKKESFPLTVTSAQKNPTAFYLCASNPGRGNSPLHFGNGTRLTVT.

As for this clonotype: A much larger clone lies a single base off, so this may be a read error. This sequence joins TRBV7-9 and TRBJ2-7; D might be TRBD1 (6 bases). CDR3 length equals 13 residues. Germline CDR1 SEHNR, CDR2 FQNEAQ (reference sequence). The CDR3 sequence: CASSWTDSYVQYF. CDR3 coding DNA: TGTGCCAGCAGTTGGACAGACTCCTACGTGCAGTACTTC. The full variable domain, completed using reference TRBV7-9 and TRBJ2-7, is DTGVSQNPRHKITKRGQNVTFRCDPISEHNRLYWYRQTLGQGPEFLTYFQNEAQLEKSRLLSDRFSAERPKGSFSTLEIQRTEQGDSAMYLCASSWTDSYVQYFGPGTRLTVT.

This clonotype was found many times. This chain connects TRBV19 to TRBJ1-5; TRBD1 agrees at 7 bases. V lost 8 bases to trimming and J lost 1 base; unmatched junction nucleotides: 8. The germline V gene has CDR1 LNHDA and CDR2 SQIVND (reference sequence). The CDR3 length is 15 residues. The CDR3 loop reads CASPTGKSSNQPQHF. CDR3 DNA sequence: TGTGCCAGTCCGACAGGGAAGTCAAGCAATCAGCCCCAGCATTTT.

In its sample, this clonotype was seen many times. CDR3 residues: CASKWGAKDGYTF. CDR3 nucleotide sequence: TGTGCCAGCAAGTGGGGGGCTAAAGATGGCTACACCTTC. The V call is TRBV12-3 or TRBV12-4, the J call TRBJ1-2, with D perhaps matching TRBD1 (6 bases). This CDR3 contains 13 residues. The ends were cut back, 7 bases at V and 6 bases at J, with 15 bases in the middle.

This clonotype was detected a few times. This rearrangement joins TRBV28 to TRBJ2-3; TRBD2 aligns across 10 bases. Losses at the gene ends were 4 bases for V and 0 bases for J; bases not matched to a gene: 7. The CDR3 extends over 17 amino acids. The V gene's germline CDR1 is MDHEN and CDR2 SYDVKM. This CDR3 is CASSSQREGPSTDTQYF. CDR3 DNA sequence: TGTGCCAGCAGTTCCCAGCGGGAGGGGCCTAGCACAGATACGCAGTATTTT.

This clonotype was found many times. The genes are TRBV7-9 and TRBJ1-6; TRBD1 agrees at 7 bases. The germline CDR1 and CDR2 sequences are SEHNR and FQNEAQ (reference sequence). This CDR3 has 17 residues. Trimming at V came to 1 base and at J to 8 bases, leaving 11 bases not matched to a gene. CDR3 in amino acids: CASSLVAGGFGDSPLHF. In DNA, the CDR3 is TGTGCCAGCAGCTTAGTGGCAGGGGGATTTGGAGATTCACCCCTCCACTTT. The complete variable domain, with remaining parts taken from reference TRBV7-9 and TRBJ1-6, reads DTGVSQNPRHKITKRGQNVTFRCDPISEHNRLYWYRQTLGQGPEFLTYFQNEAQLEKSRLLSDRFSAERPKGSFSTLEIQRTEQGDSAMYLCASSLVAGGFGDSPLHFGNGTRLTVT.

This clonotype turned up a few times. The chain links TRBV5-6 to TRBJ1-2; 7 nucleotides line up with TRBD1. The V segment lost 6 bases and the J segment 4 bases; nucleotides outside the gene matches: 9. CDR3 length: 14 amino acids. Germline V CDR1 and CDR2: SGHDT, YYEEEE. CDR3 sequence: CASIPTGWVYGYTF. The CDR3 nucleotides read TGTGCCAGCATCCCGACAGGGTGGGTCTATGGCTACACCTTC. The full variable domain, in which reference TRBV5-6 and TRBJ1-2 provide the parts outside the CDR3, is DAGVTQSPTHLIKTRGQQVTLRCSPKSGHDTVSWYQQALGQGPQFIFQYYEEEERQRGNFPDRFSGHQFPNYSSELNVNALLLGDSALYLCASIPTGWVYGYTFGSGTRLTVV.

The chain has TRBV28 and TRBJ2-7; no definite D call. V was clipped by 6 bases and J by 5 bases, with 11 bases between them. Germline V gives CDR1 MDHEN, CDR2 SYDVKM. The CDR3 runs 12 residues. CDR3 protein: CASSSDRNEQYF. As DNA, the CDR3 is TGTGCCAGCAGCTCAGACCGAAACGAGCAGTACTTC.

The rearrangement uses TRBV15 and TRBJ1-2; no definite D call. The germline V gene has CDR1 LNHNV and CDR2 YYDKDF (reference sequence). V lost 3 bases to trimming and J lost 4 bases, with 9 bases between them. This CDR3 is 13 amino acids long. The chain's CDR3 is CATSSRAGYGYTF. In DNA, the CDR3 is TGTGCCACCAGCAGCCGGGCCGGCTATGGCTACACCTTC.

This clonotype was seen ten or more times. J is TRBJ2-7 and V is TRBV11-2; 8 bases line up with TRBD2. From germline, CDR1 is SGHAT and CDR2 FQNNGV. This CDR3 region has 18 residues. V lost 3 bases to trimming and J lost 3 bases; unmatched junction nucleotides: 16. The CDR3 loop reads CASSFGFLGSGIFYEQYF. CDR3 coding DNA: TGTGCCAGCAGCTTTGGATTTTTGGGTAGCGGGATTTTCTACGAGCAGTACTTC.